Presented here are 10 T cell receptor beta chains from one specimen sequenced in a study of read filtering for tumor transcriptome and immune sequencing (dated by TCRdb to 2018 to 2020). The sequencing machine was an Illumina HiSeq 4000. TCR libraries were built from roughly 400 ng RNA with the Immunoverse kit, using molecular barcoded adaptors covering alpha/delta and beta/gamma chains. TCRdb reanalyzed the raw reads on its own, using fastp at Q25 for trimming and MiXCR for clone calling, and kept in-frame beta chains. Every CDR3 protein is listed once, alongside the most common genes and DNA of its rows. The sample contains about 40,000 distinct CDR3 sequences, 10% to 15% of them found a single time. The top ten constitute around 35% of the sample. Sequencing input: a population of CD138-negative cells sorted from bone marrow. This sample's cell subset or site label indicates: bone marrow mononuclear cells depleted of CD138+ plasma/myeloma cells by negative magnetic selection. Receptors were obtained from a donor aged 40 or over with multiple myeloma.

This clonotype was seen many times. The rearrangement uses TRBV20-1 and TRBJ2-4, with D maybe TRBD1 (7 bases). V lost 6 bases, J lost 3 bases, and 21 bases lay in between. The CDR3 runs 16 residues. Germline-derived CDR1 and CDR2 are DFQATT and SNEGSKA (reference sequence). In nucleotides, the CDR3 is TGCAGTGCCCCCAGGGGGGAGCAGGGGAACAAAAACATTCAGTACTTC. This gives the protein CSAPRGEQGNKNIQYF.

This clonotype was counted ten times or more. The chain carries TRBV15 and TRBJ2-7, with 8 bases matching TRBD1. The CDR3 totals 14 residues. Losses at the gene ends were 7 bases for V and 5 bases for J; bases not matched to a gene: 10. Germline CDR1 LNHNV, CDR2 YYDKDF (reference sequence). CDR3 protein: CATTGSDRGHEQYF. The DNA of the CDR3 is TGTGCCACCACTGGCAGTGACAGGGGCCACGAGCAGTACTTC.

This clonotype was recorded many times. The chain recombines TRBV11-2 with TRBJ2-1; tentatively, D is TRBD1 or TRBD2 (5 bases each). From germline, CDR1 is SGHAT and CDR2 FQNNGV. Deletions cut 1 base from V and 0 bases from J, with 7 bases between. This CDR3 contains 15 residues. The CDR3 coding sequence is TGTGCCAGCAGCTTAGGGGGGAGCTCCTACAATGAGCAGTTCTTC. The encoded protein is CASSLGGSSYNEQFF.

This clonotype was recorded at least ten times. V and J are TRBV6-5 and TRBJ2-3; the match to TRBD2 covers 11 bases. Losses at the gene ends were 5 bases for V and 6 bases for J; bases not matched to a gene: 4. Looked up from germline, CDR1 is MNHEY and CDR2 is SVGAGI. CDR3 length: 14 residues. CDR3 nucleotide sequence: TGTGCCAGCAGTCCGACTAGCGGGGTTGATACGCAGTATTTT. Amino acid sequence: CASSPTSGVDTQYF.

This clonotype has a count of ten or more. This rearrangement joins TRBV6-6 to TRBJ2-7; D possibly corresponds to TRBD1 (5 bases). Germline CDR1 reads MNHNY; CDR2 reads SVGAGI (reference sequence). The V end lost 4 bases, the J end lost 0 bases, and 10 bases lay between the germline ends. The CDR3 sequence is 14 residues long. CDR3 loop: CASSSTEPSYEQYF. CDR3 nucleotides: TGTGCCAGCAGTTCGACAGAGCCCTCCTACGAGCAGTACTTC.

Ten or more counts support this clonotype. The chain joins TRBV6-1 to TRBJ1-2; D is undetermined. The CDR3 has 12 amino acids. V was trimmed by 3 bases and J by 8 bases, leaving 10 bases between them. Germline values: CDR1 MNHNS, CDR2 SASEGT. Written as DNA, the CDR3 is TGTGCCAGCAGTGATATTAGAAGGGGCTACACCTTC. Translating it yields CASSDIRRGYTF.

Concerning this clonotype itself: This may come from a read error, since a much larger clone is one base off. This chain joins TRBV28 and TRBJ2-7; TRBD2 might be the D (5 bases). CDR1 MDHEN and CDR2 SYDVKM come from the germline V gene. CDR3 length: 16 amino acids. The CDR3, as DNA: TGTGCCAGCAGCTTAACAGCCCGGGGTTCCTCCCACGAGCAGTACTTC. This sequence encodes CASSLTARGSSHEQYF.

As to this clonotype: It may be a read error: a sequence one base away is much more abundant. The chain recombines TRBV7-3 with TRBJ2-5; weak D call: TRBD1 (5 bases). V dropped 4 bases and J dropped 5 bases, with 23 bases sitting between them. Germline V gene sequence: CDR1 SGHTA, CDR2 FQGTGA. This CDR3 has 17 residues. Here the CDR3 reads CASSCFETRGFRETQYF. The CDR3 nucleotides are TGTGCCAGCAGCTGCTTTGAGACAAGGGGATTTCGGGAGACCCAGTACTTC.

On this clonotype itself: A much more abundant neighbour one base away suggests this may be a read error. The gene calls are TRBV19 and TRBJ1-5, with D maybe TRBD1 (6 bases). The J call may be incorrect, as the DNA end agrees better with TRBJ2-3. Germline CDR1 reads LNHDA; CDR2 reads SQIVND (reference sequence). The CDR3 is 15 amino acids. The CDR3 is CASSMAQGGNQPQYF. The CDR3 DNA sequence: TGTGCCAGTAGTATGGCACAGGGTGGCAATCAGCCCCAGTATTTT.

Many counts were recorded for this clonotype. This chain connects TRBV10-1 to TRBJ2-1; D uncertain. Germline CDR1 reads WNHNN; CDR2 reads SYGVQD (reference sequence). The germline V and J ends were trimmed by 6 bases and 7 bases, with 19 bases remaining between them. CDR3 length: 15 amino acids. DNA for the CDR3: TGCGCCAGCAGCGGTTTCCAATCCCGTACAAATGAGCAGTTCTTC. Its protein is CASSGFQSRTNEQFF.